This T cell receptor beta chain was found in a study of Graves' ophthalmopathy and Graves' hyperthyroidism. Notes on the study in general: Distinction of ophthalmopathy from stable hyperthyroidism by a 13-signature model reached roughly 85% sensitivity and 81.08% specificity.

From RNA, the CDR3 regions of TCR beta chains were amplified and sequenced. Scientists carried out first-round RT-PCR using HTBI primers and then a second-round multiplex PCR. TCRdb reanalysed the multiplex PCR reads using MiXCR and keeps one entry per CDR3 protein. The table lists a few hundred thousand distinct CDR3 sequences, about 18% of them singletons, with 2.4% in the top ten. CDR3 length equals 13 residues. The germline V and J ends were trimmed by 6 bases and 4 bases, with 12 bases remaining between them. Ten or more counts support this clonotype. Its matching antigen is unknown. With a much larger clone just one base away, this may be a read error.

The receptor comes from an adult woman with stable Graves' hyperthyroidism. The genes are TRBV12-3 or TRBV12-4 and TRBJ1-2; a weak D match, TRBD1 (6 bases). Specimen: peripheral blood. In nucleotides, the CDR3 is TGTGCCAGCAGGGGGGGACACCCCTATGGCTACACCTTC. This codes for CASRGGHPYGYTF.